Listed below are T cell receptor beta chains from one sample, sequenced in a study of identical twins' blood T cells. One entry per CDR3 protein, called by TCRdb with MiXCR from the 5' RACE reads. The data hold a few hundred thousand distinct CDR3 sequences, with about 28% observed a single time. The sequenced material came from PBMCs. The receptor source for this set is a woman between 18 and 50 years old in good health. CDR3s include the opening cysteine and the closing phenylalanine or tryptophan. The D gene is left open where the match is weak. Clone sizes are given selectively: once, few, many, or a class where the clone is expanded.

v_gene,j_gene,d_gene,abundance,CDR3aa,CDR3nt
TRBV10-2,TRBJ2-3,-,few,CASSTHGNTDTQYF,TGCGCCAGCAGCACCCATGGCAACACAGATACGCAGTATTTT
TRBV14,TRBJ2-1,-,-,CASSLGRISYNEQFF,TGTGCCAGCAGTCTAGGGAGGATTTCCTACAATGAGCAGTTCTTC
TRBV20-1,TRBJ1-5,-,-,CSALGHNNQPQHF,TGCAGTGCGTTGGGACACAACAATCAGCCCCAGCATTTT
TRBV4-2,TRBJ1-2,-,-,CASSQGYHGYTF,TGTGCCAGCAGCCAGGGCTACCATGGCTACACCTTC
TRBV7-9,TRBJ1-3,-,-,CASSLQESGNTIYF,TGTGCCAGCAGCCTCCAGGAGTCTGGAAACACCATATATTTT
TRBV20-1,TRBJ1-4,-,-,CSASKGPREKLFF,TGCAGTGCTAGCAAGGGCCCGCGTGAAAAACTGTTTTTT
TRBV5-1,TRBJ1-4,TRBD1,many,CASRRDRANEKLFF,TGCGCCAGCAGGCGGGACAGAGCTAATGAAAAACTGTTTTTT
TRBV12-3/TRBV12-4,TRBJ2-2,-,-,CASKLNTGELFF,TGTGCCAGCAAACTTAACACCGGGGAGCTGTTTTTT
TRBV5-1,TRBJ2-7,TRBD2,-,CASSLQAGEYEQYF,TGCGCCAGCAGCTTGCAAGCGGGAGAGTACGAGCAGTACTTC
TRBV12-3/TRBV12-4,TRBJ1-2,-,-,CASSLAGKYGYTF,TGTGCCAGCAGTTTAGCGGGGAAGTATGGCTACACCTTC
TRBV5-1,TRBJ1-1,-,-,CASSLDDPRDTEAFF,TGCGCCAGCAGCTTGGATGACCCAAGGGACACTGAAGCTTTCTTT
TRBV5-1,TRBJ1-1,TRBD1,few,CASSLGMDRVKSEAFF,TGCGCCAGCAGCTTGGGCATGGACAGGGTGAAGTCTGAAGCTTTCTTT
TRBV27,TRBJ1-4,-,few,CASSFRGGIEKLFF,TGTGCCAGCAGTTTCAGGGGCGGGATTGAAAAACTGTTTTTT
TRBV20-1,TRBJ2-3,-,-,CSASFFRGLADTQYF,TGCAGTGCTAGCTTCTTTAGGGGTCTCGCAGATACGCAGTATTTT
TRBV29-1,TRBJ1-5,-,-,CSVVERNQPQHF,TGCAGCGTTGTTGAGAGAAATCAGCCCCAGCATTTT
TRBV20-1,TRBJ1-1,TRBD1,many,CSARRQGGGSMNTEAFF,TGCAGTGCTAGAAGACAGGGGGGAGGCTCCATGAACACTGAAGCTTTCTTT
TRBV12-3/TRBV12-4,TRBJ1-1,-,many,CASSLVLGSTEAFF,TGTGCCAGCAGTTTAGTCTTAGGGAGCACTGAAGCTTTCTTT
TRBV18,TRBJ2-5,-,-,CASSPQEETQYF,TGTGCCAGCTCACCCCAAGAAGAGACCCAGTACTTC
TRBV12-3/TRBV12-4,TRBJ2-7,TRBD2,few,CASSLAFGLAGSYEQYF,TGTGCCAGCAGTTTAGCGTTTGGACTAGCGGGCTCCTACGAGCAGTACTTC
TRBV20-1,TRBJ1-6,TRBD1,many,CSARDFLQGNNSPLHF,TGCAGTGCTAGAGATTTTCTACAGGGGAATAATTCACCCCTCCACTTT
TRBV11-2,TRBJ1-1,-,-,CASSLKLWGTEAFF,TGTGCCAGCAGCTTAAAGTTATGGGGAACTGAAGCTTTCTTT
TRBV11-2,TRBJ2-5,TRBD2,few,CASSLDLSASGEETQYF,TGTGCCAGCAGCTTAGATCTCAGCGCTAGCGGGGAAGAGACCCAGTACTTC
TRBV19,TRBJ2-7,-,-,CASSNRTDPYEQYF,TGTGCCAGTTCGAATCGGACTGATCCCTACGAGCAGTACTTC
TRBV20-1,TRBJ1-4,TRBD1,many,CSVIRTGGGEKLFF,TGCAGTGTCATCCGAACAGGGGGTGGTGAAAAACTGTTTTTT
TRBV2,TRBJ1-2,-,many,CASRQGYYGYTF,TGTGCCAGCAGACAGGGATACTATGGCTACACCTTC
TRBV5-6,TRBJ2-1,-,-,CASSLNISEQFF,TGTGCCAGCAGCCTGAACATCAGTGAGCAGTTCTTC
TRBV7-6,TRBJ2-1,TRBD2,-,CASSLSLLAGGNNEQFF,TGTGCCAGCAGCTTATCGCTTCTAGCGGGAGGAAACAATGAGCAGTTCTTC
TRBV19,TRBJ2-7,-,-,CASSINRGGEQYF,TGTGCCAGTAGTATAAACAGGGGGGGCGAGCAGTACTTC
TRBV5-1,TRBJ1-2,-,few,CASSRTHGKIYGYTF,TGCGCCAGCAGCCGCACCCATGGGAAGATCTATGGCTACACCTTC
TRBV5-1,TRBJ2-1,-,-,CASCLGYNEQFF,TGCGCCAGCTGCTTGGGGTACAATGAGCAGTTCTTC
TRBV9,TRBJ2-7,-,few,CASSPPAGYEQYF,TGTGCCAGCAGCCCTCCGGCGGGCTACGAGCAGTACTTC
TRBV19,TRBJ1-1,-,few,CASRPPARRGNTEAFF,TGTGCCAGTAGACCCCCGGCGCGGAGGGGTAACACTGAAGCTTTCTTT
TRBV2,TRBJ1-5,TRBD1,few,CASSARSGGRGQPQHF,TGTGCCAGCAGTGCGCGCTCAGGGGGAAGGGGCCAGCCCCAGCATTTT
TRBV29-1,TRBJ1-2,-,many,CSVPAQGVYGYTF,TGCAGCGTTCCCGCTCAGGGTGTCTATGGCTACACCTTC
TRBV30,TRBJ1-1,-,many,CACDQRGNSEAFF,TGTGCCTGTGATCAAAGAGGGAACTCTGAAGCTTTCTTT
TRBV5-6,TRBJ2-4,-,-,CASSLLPRDSKNIQYF,TGTGCCAGCAGCCTCCTTCCCAGGGACTCCAAAAACATTCAGTACTTC
TRBV10-3,TRBJ2-1,TRBD2,-,CAINPSGGENEQFF,TGTGCCATCAATCCTAGCGGGGGGGAAAATGAGCAGTTCTTC
TRBV9,TRBJ2-1,-,once,CASSAPATIHNEQFF,TGTGCCAGCAGCGCACCGGCGACTATTCACAATGAGCAGTTCTTC
TRBV7-9,TRBJ1-1,TRBD1,few,CASLLTGANTEAFF,TGTGCCAGCCTCCTGACAGGGGCGAACACTGAAGCTTTCTTT
TRBV10-3,TRBJ1-3,-,-,CAISERRDTGNTIYF,TGTGCCATCAGTGAGAGGAGGGACACTGGAAACACCATATATTTT